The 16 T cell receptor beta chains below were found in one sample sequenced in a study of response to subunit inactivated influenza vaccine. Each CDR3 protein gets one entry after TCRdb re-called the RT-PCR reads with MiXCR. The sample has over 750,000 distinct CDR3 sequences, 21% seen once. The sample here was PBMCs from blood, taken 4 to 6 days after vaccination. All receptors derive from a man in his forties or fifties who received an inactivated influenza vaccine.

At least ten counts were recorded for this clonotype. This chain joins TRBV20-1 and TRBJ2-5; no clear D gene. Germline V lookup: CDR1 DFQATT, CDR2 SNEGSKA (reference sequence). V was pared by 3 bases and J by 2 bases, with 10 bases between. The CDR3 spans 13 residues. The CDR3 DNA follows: TGCAGTGCTAGGAGAGGCTCTCAAGAGACCCAGTACTTC. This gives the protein CSARRGSQETQYF.

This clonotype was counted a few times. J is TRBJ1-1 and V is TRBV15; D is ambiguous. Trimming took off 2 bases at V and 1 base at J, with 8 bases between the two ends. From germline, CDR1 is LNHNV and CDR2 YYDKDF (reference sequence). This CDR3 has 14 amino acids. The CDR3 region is CATSRYRGNTEAFF. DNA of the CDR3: TGTGCCACCAGCAGATACCGGGGGAACACTGAAGCTTTCTTT.

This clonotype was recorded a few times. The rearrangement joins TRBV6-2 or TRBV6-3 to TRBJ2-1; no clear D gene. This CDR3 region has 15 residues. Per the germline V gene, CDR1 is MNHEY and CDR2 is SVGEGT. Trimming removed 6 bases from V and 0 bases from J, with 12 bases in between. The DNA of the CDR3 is TGTGCCAGCAGCCCAACGAGGAGCTCCTACAATGAGCAGTTCTTC. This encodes CASSPTRSSYNEQFF.

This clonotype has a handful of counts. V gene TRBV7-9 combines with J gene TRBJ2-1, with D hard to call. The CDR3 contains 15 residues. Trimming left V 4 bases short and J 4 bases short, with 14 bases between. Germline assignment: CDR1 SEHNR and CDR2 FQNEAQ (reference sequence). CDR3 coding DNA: TGTGCCAGCAGCTCTTTGAGGAATCGTTACAATGAGCAGTTCTTC. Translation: CASSSLRNRYNEQFF.

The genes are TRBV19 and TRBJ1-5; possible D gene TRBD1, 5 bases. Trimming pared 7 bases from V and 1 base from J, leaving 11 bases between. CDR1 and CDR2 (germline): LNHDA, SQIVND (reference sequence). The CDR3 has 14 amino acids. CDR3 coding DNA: TGTGCCAGTACGACCCGGGACAGCAATCAGCCCCAGCATTTT. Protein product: CASTTRDSNQPQHF.

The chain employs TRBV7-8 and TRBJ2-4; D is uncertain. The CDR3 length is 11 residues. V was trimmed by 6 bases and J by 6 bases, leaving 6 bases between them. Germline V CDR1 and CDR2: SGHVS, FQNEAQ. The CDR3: CASSEGNIQYF. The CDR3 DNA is TGTGCCAGCAGTGAAGGAAACATTCAGTACTTC.

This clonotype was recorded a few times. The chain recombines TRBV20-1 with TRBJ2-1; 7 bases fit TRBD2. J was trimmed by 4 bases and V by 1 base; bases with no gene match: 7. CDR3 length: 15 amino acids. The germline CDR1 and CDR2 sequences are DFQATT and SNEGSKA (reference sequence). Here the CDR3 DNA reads TGCAGTGCTAGAGGAGGAGCGGGGCAATACAATGAGCAGTTCTTC. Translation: CSARGGAGQYNEQFF.

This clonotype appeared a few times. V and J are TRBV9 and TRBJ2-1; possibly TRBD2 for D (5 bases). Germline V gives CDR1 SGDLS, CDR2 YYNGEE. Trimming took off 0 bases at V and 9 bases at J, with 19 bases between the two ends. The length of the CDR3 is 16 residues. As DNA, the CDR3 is TGTGCCAGCAGCGTAGGCACGACCTACCCGGCGGGTGAGCAGTTCTTC. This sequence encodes CASSVGTTYPAGEQFF.

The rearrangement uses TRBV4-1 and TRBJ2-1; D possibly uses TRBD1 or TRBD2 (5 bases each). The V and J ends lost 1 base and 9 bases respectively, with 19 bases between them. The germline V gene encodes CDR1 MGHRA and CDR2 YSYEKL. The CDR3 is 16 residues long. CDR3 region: CASSQGFQGPRGEQFF. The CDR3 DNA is TGCGCCAGCAGCCAAGGATTCCAGGGACCCAGAGGTGAGCAGTTCTTC.

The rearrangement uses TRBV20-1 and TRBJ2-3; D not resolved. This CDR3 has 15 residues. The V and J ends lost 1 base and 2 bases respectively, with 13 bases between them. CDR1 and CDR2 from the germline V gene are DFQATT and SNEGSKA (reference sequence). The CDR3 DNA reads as TGCAGTGCTAGAGGAGGTGCGGCTAACACAGATACGCAGTATTTT. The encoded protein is CSARGGAANTDTQYF.

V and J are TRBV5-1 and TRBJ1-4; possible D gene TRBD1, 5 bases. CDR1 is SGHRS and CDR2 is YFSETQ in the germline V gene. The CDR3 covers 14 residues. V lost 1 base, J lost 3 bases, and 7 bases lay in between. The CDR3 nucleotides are TGCGCCAGCAGCTTGACAGGCTCTAATGAAAAACTGTTTTTT. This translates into CASSLTGSNEKLFF.

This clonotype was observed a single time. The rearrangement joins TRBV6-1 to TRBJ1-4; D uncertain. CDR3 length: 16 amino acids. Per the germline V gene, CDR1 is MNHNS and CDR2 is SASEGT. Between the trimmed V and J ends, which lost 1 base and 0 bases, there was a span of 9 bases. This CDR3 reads CASSEGHFTTNEKLFF. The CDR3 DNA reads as TGTGCCAGCAGTGAAGGTCATTTTACAACTAATGAAAAACTGTTTTTT.

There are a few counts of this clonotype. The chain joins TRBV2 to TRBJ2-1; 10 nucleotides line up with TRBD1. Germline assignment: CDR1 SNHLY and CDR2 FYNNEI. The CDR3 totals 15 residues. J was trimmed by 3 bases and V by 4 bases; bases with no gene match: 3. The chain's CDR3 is CASSGGDRGYNEQFF. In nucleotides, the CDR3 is TGTGCCAGCAGTGGGGGGGACAGGGGCTACAATGAGCAGTTCTTC.

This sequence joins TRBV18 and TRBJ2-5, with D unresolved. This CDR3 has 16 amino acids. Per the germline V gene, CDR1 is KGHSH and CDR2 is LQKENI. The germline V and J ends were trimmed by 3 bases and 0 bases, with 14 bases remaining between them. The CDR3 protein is CASSPRRGPDQETQYF. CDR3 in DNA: TGTGCCAGCTCACCGAGGCGAGGACCAGACCAAGAGACCCAGTACTTC.

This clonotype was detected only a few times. The CDR3: CASSLSPRLRLASSSTDTQYF. CDR3 DNA sequence: TGTGCCAGCAGCTTAAGCCCGAGGCTGCGGCTAGCATCCTCTAGCACAGATACGCAGTATTTT. V and J are TRBV7-2 and TRBJ2-3; TRBD2 is a possible D gene (5 bases). CDR1 is SGHTA, CDR2 FQGNSA, per germline. CDR3 length equals 21 residues. Trimming removed 2 bases from V and 0 bases from J, with 27 bases in between.

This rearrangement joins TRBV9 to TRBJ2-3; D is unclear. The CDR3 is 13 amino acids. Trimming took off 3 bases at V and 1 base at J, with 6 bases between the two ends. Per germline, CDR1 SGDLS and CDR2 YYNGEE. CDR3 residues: CASSGSGTDTQYF. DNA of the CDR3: TGTGCCAGCAGCGGTTCGGGCACAGATACGCAGTATTTT.